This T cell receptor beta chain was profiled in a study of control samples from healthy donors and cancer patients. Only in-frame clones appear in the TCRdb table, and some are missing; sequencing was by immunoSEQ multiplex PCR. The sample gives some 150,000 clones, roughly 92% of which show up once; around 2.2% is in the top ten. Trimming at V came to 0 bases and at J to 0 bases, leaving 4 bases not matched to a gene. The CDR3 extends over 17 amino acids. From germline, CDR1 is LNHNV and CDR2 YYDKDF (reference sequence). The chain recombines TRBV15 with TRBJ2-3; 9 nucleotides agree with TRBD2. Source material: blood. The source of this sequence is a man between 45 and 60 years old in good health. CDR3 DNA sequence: TGTGCCACCAGCAGAGATCCTAGCGGGGCTAGCACAGATACGCAGTATTTT. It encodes CATSRDPSGASTDTQYF.